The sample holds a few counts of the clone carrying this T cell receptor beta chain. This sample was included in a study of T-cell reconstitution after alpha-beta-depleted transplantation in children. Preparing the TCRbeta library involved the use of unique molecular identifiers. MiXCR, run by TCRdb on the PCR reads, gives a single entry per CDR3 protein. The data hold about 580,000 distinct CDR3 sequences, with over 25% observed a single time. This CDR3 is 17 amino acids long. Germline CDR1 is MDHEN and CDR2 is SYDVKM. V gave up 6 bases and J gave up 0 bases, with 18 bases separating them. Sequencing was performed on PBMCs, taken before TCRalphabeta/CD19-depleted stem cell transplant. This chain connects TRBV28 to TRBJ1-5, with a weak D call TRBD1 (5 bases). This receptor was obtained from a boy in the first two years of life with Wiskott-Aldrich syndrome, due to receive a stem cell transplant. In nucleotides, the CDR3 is TGTGCCAGCAGCGCGGGACGGACGGGCTATAGCAATCAGCCCCAGCATTTT. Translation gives CASSAGRTGYSNQPQHF.